This T cell receptor (beta chain) came from a study of regulatory T cells in long-lasting Graves disease. As to time point: persistent/refractory GD, antithyroid drugs over 5 years with positive TRAb. The TCR library was made from RNA that had been extracted from PBMCs in TRIzol. CDR3 length: 11 amino acids. V was clipped by 2 bases and J by 3 bases, with 1 base between them. From germline, CDR1 is ENHRY and CDR2 SYGVKD. Libraries of TCR beta came from iRepertoire HTBI primers plus Arm-PCR of CDR3 regions. A single record per CDR3 protein comes from TCRdb applying MiXCR to the multiplex PCR reads. This table holds about 470,000 distinct CDR3 sequences, roughly 21% found once.

This chain joins TRBV10-3 and TRBJ2-5, with D hard to call. This clonotype was obtained from a female donor with Graves disease. Sequences were derived from peripheral blood mononuclear cells (PBMCs), sampled when the disease was refractory, from a patient treated with antithyroid drugs. CDR3 protein: CAISEKETQYF. The CDR3 DNA reads as TGTGCCATCAGTGAGAAAGAGACCCAGTACTTC.